This T cell receptor (beta chain) was retrieved from a study of blood T cell repertoires in COVID-19. Deletions cut 5 bases from V and 4 bases from J, with 20 bases between. The CDR3 is 15 residues long. Germline V gene sequence: CDR1 SQVTM, CDR2 ANQGSEA. The repertoire was sequenced with immunoSEQ multiplex PCR; TCRdb's copy has only in-frame clones and lacks some. This table has 250,000 or so clones, roughly four fifths appearing once. The rearrangement links TRBV29-1 to TRBJ1-2; D is ambiguous. Sequenced: peripheral blood. This receptor was identified in a man aged 30-40 years who had recovered from COVID-19. This chain's CDR3 is CSVPARAGNLYGYTF. CDR3 in DNA: TGCAGCGTTCCGGCGCGGGCAGGCAACCTCTATGGCTACACCTTC.